These T cell receptor beta chains were read from a single sample in a study of cytomegalovirus exposure and HLA in healthy donors. Clones were read by immunoSEQ multiplex PCR, and TCRdb kept only the in-frame ones, dropping some. There are over 70,000 clones in the sample; about 73% occur only once, and about 8.9% lies in the top ten. Sequencing input: PBMCs. These receptor sequences come from a woman aged 45 to 65 in good health and CMV-seropositive. The CDR3 runs from the conserved cysteine through the conserved F or W. D genes are given only for firm matches. For some rows the clone size is stated as once, few or many, or as a class when expanded; others skip it.

TRBJ1-1 TRBV19 - - CASRMDRFNTEAFF TGTGCCAGTAGAATGGACAGATTTAACACTGAAGCTTTCTTT
TRBJ1-6 TRBV25-1 - - CATGGVVGSPLHF TGTGCCACCGGAGGAGTGGTGGGTTCACCCCTCCACTTT
TRBJ2-3 TRBV13 - TRBD2 CASSFRGDVGSTDTQYF TGTGCCAGCAGCTTTCGGGGGGATGTAGGAAGCACAGATACGCAGTATTTT
TRBJ2-1 TRBV13 - TRBD2 CASSLRTSGRAGEQFF TGTGCCAGCAGCCTCCGGACTAGCGGGAGGGCCGGTGAGCAGTTCTTC
TRBJ1-6 TRBV5-1 - TRBD1 CASSQGAGGSDSPLHF TGCGCCAGCAGTCAGGGGGCAGGGGGTTCGGATTCACCCCTCCACTTT
TRBJ2-6 TRBV6-4 - - CASSDLGVSGANVLTF TGTGCCAGCAGTGACTTAGGGGTCTCTGGGGCCAACGTCCTGACTTTC
TRBJ2-7 TRBV27 - - CASSLPHRSYEQYF TGTGCCAGCAGTTTACCCCACAGGTCCTACGAGCAGTACTTC
TRBJ1-2 TRBV28 - - CASSTGTFYGYTF TGTGCCAGCAGTACCGGGACTTTCTATGGCTACACCTTC
TRBJ2-5 TRBV5-1 few - CASSLDSQETQYF TGCGCCAGCAGCTTGGACTCCCAAGAGACCCAGTACTTC
TRBJ2-1 TRBV5-8 - - CASSSQGSPYNEQFF TGTGCCAGCAGCTCTCAGGGGTCCCCCTACAATGAGCAGTTCTTC
TRBJ2-3 TRBV7-2 once - CASSLVAPHTQYF TGTGCCAGCAGCTTAGTGGCACCTCATACGCAGTATTTT
TRBJ1-4 TRBV13 - - CASSFTTGGPNEKLFF TGTGCCAGCAGCTTCACTACCGGGGGGCCTAATGAAAAACTGTTTTTT
TRBJ2-7 TRBV6-6 - TRBD2 CASQGTSGGYEQYF TGTGCCAGTCAAGGGACTAGCGGGGGCTACGAGCAGTACTTC
TRBJ1-4 TRBV7-7 - - CASSPLYPGSTNEKLFF TGTGCCAGCAGCCCCCTATACCCGGGATCAACTAATGAAAAACTGTTTTTT
TRBJ2-7 TRBV5-1 - TRBD2 CASSPGTSLFYEQYF TGCGCCAGCAGCCCTGGGACTAGCCTTTTCTACGAGCAGTACTTC
TRBJ1-5 TRBV28 - TRBD1 CASSLGQGAHQPQHF TGTGCCAGCAGTTTGGGACAGGGGGCCCATCAGCCCCAGCATTTT
TRBJ2-5 TRBV4-1 few TRBD2 CASSQVGGLNQETQYF TGCGCCAGCAGCCAAGTGGGGGGACTAAATCAAGAGACCCAGTACTTC
TRBJ2-7 TRBV27 - TRBD2 CASSPAGEIYEQYF TGTGCCAGCAGCCCGGCGGGGGAAATATACGAGCAGTACTTC
TRBJ2-2 TRBV28 once TRBD1 CAGGQGGPGELFF TGTGCCGGAGGACAGGGGGGCCCCGGGGAGCTGTTTTTT
TRBJ1-4 TRBV27 - - CASSSGQNYNEKLFF TGTGCCAGCAGTTCCGGACAGAACTATAATGAAAAACTGTTTTTT
TRBJ1-2 TRBV6-6 - - CASSQTGHIINYGYTF TGTGCCAGCAGCCAAACGGGACATATTATCAACTATGGCTACACCTTC
TRBJ2-7 TRBV28 - TRBD2 CATGTSGSYEQYF TGTGCCACCGGGACTAGCGGCTCCTACGAGCAGTACTTC
TRBJ1-2 TRBV2 - - CASVDRANYGYTF TGTGCCAGCGTCGACAGAGCCAACTATGGCTACACCTTC
TRBJ2-5 TRBV5-1 - TRBD1 CASSLQTGGVETQYF TGCGCCAGCAGCTTGCAGACAGGGGGAGTAGAGACCCAGTACTTC
TRBJ1-4 TRBV28 - TRBD1 CASRSSGTGENEKLFF TGTGCCAGCAGGTCCTCCGGGACAGGGGAAAATGAAAAACTGTTTTTT
TRBJ1-1 TRBV6-5 - - CASSYAGRTEAFF TGTGCCAGCAGTTACGCGGGGAGGACTGAAGCTTTCTTT
TRBJ1-6 TRBV7-8 - TRBD1 CASSPSGTGGQAPLHF TGTGCCAGCAGCCCCTCCGGGACAGGGGGCCAGGCACCCCTCCACTTT